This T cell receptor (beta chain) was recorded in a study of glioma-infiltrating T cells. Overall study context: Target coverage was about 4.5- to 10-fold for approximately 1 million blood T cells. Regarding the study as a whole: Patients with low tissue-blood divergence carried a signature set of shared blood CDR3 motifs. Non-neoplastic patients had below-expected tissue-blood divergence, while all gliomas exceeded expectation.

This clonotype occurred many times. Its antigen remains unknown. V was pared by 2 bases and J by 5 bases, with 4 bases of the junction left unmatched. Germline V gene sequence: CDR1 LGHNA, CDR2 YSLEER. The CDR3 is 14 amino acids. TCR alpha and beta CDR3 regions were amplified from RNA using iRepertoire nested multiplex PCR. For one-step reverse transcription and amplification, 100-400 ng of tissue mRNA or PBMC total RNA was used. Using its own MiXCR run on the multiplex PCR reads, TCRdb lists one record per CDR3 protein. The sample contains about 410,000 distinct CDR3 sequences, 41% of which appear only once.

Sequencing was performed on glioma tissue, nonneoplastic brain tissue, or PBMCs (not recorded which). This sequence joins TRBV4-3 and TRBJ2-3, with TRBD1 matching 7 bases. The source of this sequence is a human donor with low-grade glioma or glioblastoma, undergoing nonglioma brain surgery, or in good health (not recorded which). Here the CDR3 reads CASSQSTGVDTQYF. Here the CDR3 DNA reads TGCGCCAGCAGCCAATCCACAGGGGTAGATACGCAGTATTTT.